What follows are 30 T cell receptor beta chains derived from one specimen sequenced in a study of neurological immune-mediated disorders. Using its own MiXCR run on the 5' RACE reads, TCRdb lists one record per CDR3 protein. The table includes approximately 20,000 distinct CDR3 sequences, around a quarter detected once. Sequenced material: PBMCs. Every receptor here comes from a man aged 45-60 years with HTLV-1-associated myelopathy (HAM/TSP).

J is TRBJ1-1 and V is TRBV30; D might be TRBD1 (6 bases). Trimming cost V 4 bases and J 11 bases, with 14 bases left between them. CDR1 is GTSNPN, CDR2 SVGIG, per germline (reference sequence). CDR3 length: 11 residues. CDR3 DNA: TGTGCCTGGATTACAGGGAATAGGGCTTTCTTT. As protein: CAWITGNRAFF.

This clonotype was seen more than once but under ten times. The chain couples TRBV20-1 to TRBJ2-3, with TRBD2 identical over 10 bases. Germline lookup yields CDR1 DFQATT and CDR2 SNEGSKA (reference sequence). The CDR3 totals 13 residues. Trimming cost V 3 bases and J 7 bases; bases outside gene matches: 4. The CDR3 here is CSASSSGGHTQYF. In DNA form, the CDR3 reads TGCAGTGCTAGCTCTAGCGGGGGCCATACGCAGTATTTT.

The sample holds many counts of this clonotype. The chain is built from TRBV11-3 and TRBJ1-1; D not certain. Trimming removed 10 bases from V and 3 bases from J, with 12 bases in between. The CDR3 extends over 12 amino acids. The germline CDR1 and CDR2 sequences are SGHNT and YENEEA. CDR3 bases: TGTGCCACAGCTTCATGGGACACTGAAGCTTTCTTT. Translated, it gives CATASWDTEAFF.

This clonotype ranks as medium-sized. The V gene is TRBV7-3, the J gene TRBJ2-7; maybe TRBD1 (6 bases). Germline CDR1 reads SGHTA; CDR2 reads FQGTGA. The length of the CDR3 is 13 residues. Between the trimmed V and J ends, which lost 4 bases and 3 bases, there was a span of 10 bases. The CDR3 here is CASSSRQDYEQYF. CDR3 bases: TGTGCCAGCAGCTCCCGACAGGACTACGAGCAGTACTTC.

In this sample, this clonotype turned up a few times. The chain couples TRBV18 to TRBJ2-5; 7 bases align to TRBD1. CDR3 size: 13 residues. Per the germline V gene, CDR1 is KGHSH and CDR2 is LQKENI. V dropped 6 bases and J dropped 1; count of bases not matched to a gene: 2. The CDR3 region is CASSWTGQETQYF. The CDR3, as DNA: TGTGCCAGCTCGTGGACAGGCCAAGAGACCCAGTACTTC.

This clonotype has more than one count but fewer than ten. This sequence joins TRBV11-2 and TRBJ2-3; no firm D call. V lost 8 bases and J 2 bases, leaving 17 bases between the germline ends. Germline loops: CDR1 SGHAT, CDR2 FQNNGV. The CDR3 loop spans 15 amino acids. The CDR3 DNA follows: TGTGCCAGCGCCCAACTTGTAACGGACACAGATACGCAGTATTTT. Translated: CASAQLVTDTDTQYF.

A few counts support this clonotype. The chain links TRBV5-1 to TRBJ2-7; D not resolved. Germline V lookup: CDR1 SGHRS, CDR2 YFSETQ. The CDR3 contains 14 residues. Between the trimmed V and J ends, which lost 2 bases and 4 bases, there was a span of 13 bases. The DNA of the CDR3 is TGCGCCAGCAGCTTCACAGAGCCCATTTACGAGCAGTACTTC. Amino acids: CASSFTEPIYEQYF.

This clonotype was recorded only once. The genes are TRBV28 and TRBJ2-7; no reliable D call. Per germline, CDR1 MDHEN and CDR2 SYDVKM. V was clipped by 3 bases and J by 2 bases, with 8 bases between them. The CDR3 loop spans 13 amino acids. The CDR3 loop reads CASSFLGTYEQYF. CDR3 DNA sequence: TGTGCCAGCAGTTTTTTAGGGACCTACGAGCAGTACTTC.

This clonotype rates as medium-sized. The chain carries TRBV5-1 and TRBJ2-5, with D possibly being TRBD1 or TRBD2 (5 bases each). Trimming removed 2 bases from V and 1 base from J, with 9 bases in between. Germline V gene sequence: CDR1 SGHRS, CDR2 YFSETQ. There are 14 residues in the CDR3. CDR3 loop: CASSFRGAQETQYF. CDR3 DNA: TGCGCCAGCAGCTTCCGGGGCGCCCAAGAGACCCAGTACTTC. Variable domain in full (rest from reference TRBV5-1 and TRBJ2-5): KAGVTQTPRYLIKTRGQQVTLSCSPISGHRSVSWYQQTPGQGLQFLFEYFSETQRNKGNFPGRFSGRQFSNSRSEMNVSTLELGDSALYLCASSFRGAQETQYFGPGTRLLVL.

This clonotype appeared a few times. This chain links TRBV18 with TRBJ2-7; 10 nucleotides line up with TRBD1. Looked up from germline, CDR1 is KGHSH and CDR2 is LQKENI. Trimming took 4 bases from V and 3 from J; bases not matched to a gene: 6. The length of the CDR3 is 15 residues. CDR3 sequence (DNA): TGTGCCAGCTCACGTACCGGGACAGGGGTCTACGAGCAGTACTTC. As protein: CASSRTGTGVYEQYF.

This rearrangement joins TRBV5-1 to TRBJ2-3; TRBD2 matches 9 bases. The CDR3 sequence is 16 residues long. With V trimmed by 4 bases and J by 8 bases, 14 bases remained unmatched. Germline lookup yields CDR1 SGHRS and CDR2 YFSETQ. The CDR3, as DNA: TGCGCCAGCAGCCCAGACCCGGGACTAGCAGCGGGTACGCAGTATTTT. It encodes CASSPDPGLAAGTQYF.

This clonotype has a handful of counts. This chain connects TRBV7-2 to TRBJ2-3, with D possibly being TRBD2 (5 bases). Germline V gene sequence: CDR1 SGHTA, CDR2 FQGNSA. The length of the CDR3 is 14 residues. V was pared by 4 bases and J by 4 bases, with 12 bases between. The CDR3 region has the DNA TGTGCCAGCAGCTCCCCGGGGTACGCAGATACGCAGTATTTT. Its protein is CASSSPGYADTQYF. Full variable domain (rest looked up from reference TRBV7-2 and TRBJ2-3): GAGVSQSPSNKVTEKGKDVELRCDPISGHTALYWYRQSLGQGLEFLIYFQGNSAPDKSGLPSDRFSAERTGGSVSTLTIQRTQQEDSAVYLCASSSPGYADTQYFGPGTRLTVL.

In its sample, this clonotype was seen many times. One end of the junction fails to match germline, which may point to a read error. V gene TRBV18 combines with J gene TRBJ2-1; D unclear. Per germline, CDR1 KGHSH and CDR2 LQKENI. The CDR3 loop spans 15 amino acids. The CDR3 DNA sequence: TGTGTCAGCTCACCACCGAGGACGGGCTTGGGCGAGCAGTTCTTC. This encodes CVSSPPRTGLGEQFF.

This clonotype was seen a few times. The chain joins TRBV10-3 to TRBJ1-1; 9 bases map to TRBD1. V trimming: 6 bases; J trimming: 4 bases; junction bases outside the gene matches: 3. CDR3 size: 13 residues. The V gene's germline CDR1 is ENHRY and CDR2 SYGVKD. The CDR3 nucleotides are TGTGCCATCAGCCAGACAGGGGGCACTGAAGCTTTCTTT. It is translated as CAISQTGGTEAFF.

This clonotype was found many times. The rearrangement links TRBV6-5 to TRBJ1-1; 7 bases are a match to TRBD1. The CDR3 contains 14 residues. V dropped 7 bases and J dropped 5; count of bases not matched to a gene: 10. Germline-derived CDR1 and CDR2 are MNHEY and SVGAGI. Written as DNA, the CDR3 is TGTGCCAGCAAGGGGGCCTCCCAGGGGACTGAAGCTTTCTTT. It yields the protein CASKGASQGTEAFF.

This clonotype was seen ten or more times. The chain uses TRBV20-1 and TRBJ1-5; 7 nucleotides agree with TRBD1. CDR3 length: 14 residues. Germline trimming cut 0 bases from V and 12 bases from J; bases unmatched to any gene: 11. Germline V gives CDR1 DFQATT, CDR2 SNEGSKA (reference sequence). CDR3 nucleotides: TGCAGTGCTAGAGACCTGCAGGGGGGCACGGGCCAGCATTTT. It translates to CSARDLQGGTGQHF.

The chain carries TRBV5-1 and TRBJ2-7; D is undetermined. Per germline, CDR1 SGHRS and CDR2 YFSETQ. The V end was cut by 1 base, the J end by 1 base, with 9 bases between. The length of the CDR3 is 14 residues. The CDR3 DNA is TGCGCCAGCAGCTTGCAACCACCTTCCTACGAGCAGTACTTC. Translation: CASSLQPPSYEQYF. The full variable domain, in which reference TRBV5-1 and TRBJ2-7 provide the parts outside the CDR3, is KAGVTQTPRYLIKTRGQQVTLSCSPISGHRSVSWYQQTPGQGLQFLFEYFSETQRNKGNFPGRFSGRQFSNSRSEMNVSTLELGDSALYLCASSLQPPSYEQYFGPGTRLTVT.

By share of the sample, this clonotype is medium-sized. The chain links TRBV20-1 to TRBJ2-2; 16 bases are shared with TRBD2. Germline assignment: CDR1 DFQATT and CDR2 SNEGSKA (reference sequence). The CDR3 has 17 residues. After removal of 6 bases from V and 4 bases from J, the junction contained 8 bases not matched to a gene. The CDR3 loop reads CSALGTSGREATGELFF. In nucleotides, the CDR3 is TGCAGTGCCCTCGGGACTAGCGGGAGGGAGGCCACCGGGGAGCTGTTTTTT.

This clonotype is labeled medium-sized (0.01 to 0.1%). The rearrangement links TRBV15 to TRBJ1-3, with D hard to call. This CDR3 spans 15 amino acids. The ends were cut back, 1 base at V and 2 bases at J, with 9 bases in the middle. CDR1 and CDR2 (germline): LNHNV, YYDKDF (reference sequence). CDR3: CATSRADTAGNTIYF. The DNA of the CDR3 is TGTGCCACCAGCAGAGCCGACACCGCTGGAAACACCATATATTTT.

As to this clonotype: A read error may explain this, as a much larger clone is one base away. DNA of the CDR3: TGTGCCAGCAGCCCCCGGGTCCGGGTGAATGAAGCTTTCTTT. Its protein is CASSPRVRVNEAFF. V usage is TRBV7-2 and J usage is TRBJ1-1; the D is unclear. Germline CDR1 and CDR2: SGHTA and FQGNSA. V lost 5 bases and J 7 bases, leaving 17 bases between the germline ends. This CDR3 has 14 residues.

This clonotype was seen many times. Compared with germline, one end of the junction differs, possibly owing to a read error. The rearrangement joins TRBV7-7 to TRBJ2-1; a weak D match, TRBD1 (6 bases). This CDR3 comprises 15 residues. The V gene's germline CDR1 is SSHAT and CDR2 FNYEAQ (reference sequence). For the CDR3, the DNA is TGTGCTAGCAGCCCCGGGACACTTTCCTACAATGAGCAGTTCTTC. This gives the protein CASSPGTLSYNEQFF.

The count of this clonotype is one. The V and J genes are TRBV20-1 and TRBJ2-1, with D perhaps matching TRBD1 (6 bases). CDR3 length: 14 amino acids. Germline CDR1 DFQATT, CDR2 SNEGSKA (reference sequence). Deletions cut 7 bases from V and 0 bases from J, with 13 bases between. CDR3 sequence reads: CSVATDSSYNEQFF. The CDR3 DNA follows: TGCAGTGTGGCTACGGACAGCTCCTACAATGAGCAGTTCTTC.

This clonotype was found many times. V gene TRBV20-1 combines with J gene TRBJ2-7; 9 nucleotides align to TRBD2. CDR3 length equals 15 residues. Germline assignment: CDR1 DFQATT and CDR2 SNEGSKA (reference sequence). Unmatched junction bases numbered 9, after V lost 1 base and J lost 5 bases. The CDR3 DNA is TGCAGTGCTAGAGGACCGGGACTAGCAAGAGACGAGCAGTACTTC. Translated: CSARGPGLARDEQYF.

By share, this clonotype counts as medium-sized. The chain couples TRBV19 to TRBJ2-7, with D unclear. There are 11 residues in the CDR3. CDR1 LNHDA and CDR2 SQIVND come from the germline V gene (reference sequence). The V end lost 5 bases, the J end lost 3 bases, and 5 bases lay between the germline ends. Here the CDR3 DNA reads TGTGCCAGTAGTTCACGCTACGAGCAGTACTTC. Its translation: CASSSRYEQYF.

The table lists this clonotype with many counts. V is TRBV5-1 and J is TRBJ1-4; the match to TRBD1 covers 8 bases. The germline CDR1 and CDR2 sequences are SGHRS and YFSETQ. The ends lost 3 bases at V and 8 bases at J; junction bases unmatched: 9. The CDR3 has 15 residues. CDR3 nucleotides: TGCGCCAGCAGCTCACGACAGGGGTCGACCGAAAAACTGTTTTTT. Protein product: CASSSRQGSTEKLFF.

The J gene is TRBJ2-1, the V gene TRBV30; D not resolved. The CDR3 extends over 12 amino acids. Germline V lookup: CDR1 GTSNPN, CDR2 SVGIG (reference sequence). V was shortened by 7 bases and J by 0 bases, with 7 bases between the two germline ends. CDR3 loop: CALVSSYNEQFF. The CDR3, as DNA: TGTGCCTTAGTTAGCTCCTACAATGAGCAGTTCTTC.

This clonotype ranks as medium-sized. The chain uses TRBV2 and TRBJ2-3, with no clear D. Germline CDR1 is SNHLY and CDR2 is FYNNEI. This CDR3 has 14 amino acids. Between the trimmed V and J ends, which lost 10 bases and 0 bases, there was a span of 14 bases. The CDR3 nucleotides read TGTGCCACCGCCCAGTGGAGTAGCACAGATACGCAGTATTTT. This gives the protein CATAQWSSTDTQYF. Complete variable domain (other parts from reference TRBV2 and TRBJ2-3): EPEVTQTPSHQVTQMGQEVILRCVPISNHLYFYWYRQILGQKVEFLVSFYNNEISEKSEIFDDQFSVERPDGSNFTLKIRSTKLEDSAMYFCATAQWSSTDTQYFGPGTRLTVL.

The chain links TRBV18 to TRBJ2-3; no reliable D call. V shed 0 bases and J shed 0 bases, with 7 bases lying between them. Per germline, CDR1 KGHSH and CDR2 LQKENI. The CDR3 loop spans 15 amino acids. CDR3 residues: CASSPPRQSTDTQYF. The CDR3 DNA is TGTGCCAGCTCACCACCGAGGCAGAGCACAGATACGCAGTATTTT.

By its share, this clonotype is medium-sized (0.01 to 0.1%). The chain employs TRBV20-1 and TRBJ1-1; the D gene is possibly TRBD1 (6 bases). The CDR3 runs to 15 residues. Looked up from germline, CDR1 is DFQATT and CDR2 is SNEGSKA (reference sequence). V lost 0 bases and J 1 base, leaving 12 bases between the germline ends. The CDR3 coding sequence is TGCAGTGCTAGAGATACCCAGGGGAGGAACACTGAAGCTTTCTTT. This gives the protein CSARDTQGRNTEAFF.

The genes are TRBV6-6 and TRBJ2-1; a possible D gene is TRBD1 (6 bases). The CDR3 runs to 14 residues. The V end lost 2 bases, the J end lost 7 bases, and 12 bases lay between the germline ends. Germline V CDR1 and CDR2: MNHNY, SVGAGI (reference sequence). CDR3 amino acids: CASSYGGFRNEQFF. CDR3 nucleotide sequence: TGTGCCAGCAGTTACGGGGGCTTTAGGAATGAGCAGTTCTTC.